Listed below are T cell receptor beta chains from one sample, sequenced in a study of blood T cell repertoires in COVID-19. The protocol was immunoSEQ multiplex PCR, while the TCRdb copy is restricted to in-frame clones and leaves out a portion. Of under 300,000 clones listed, 85% are singletons. The sample taken for sequencing was peripheral blood. The receptors were sampled from a human donor in a cohort sampled during active COVID-19. CDR3s include the opening cysteine and the closing phenylalanine or tryptophan. Each record gives: D gene, V gene, J gene, clone size, CDR3 DNA, CDR3 protein. D genes are given only for firm matches. Only some rows state a clone size, as once, few, many or a class for expanded clones.

d_gene: NA; v_gene: TRBV7-2; j_gene: TRBJ2-1; abundance: few; CDR3nt: TGTGCCAGCAGCTTAGGATCGGGAACAAACAATGAGCAGTTCTTC; CDR3aa: CASSLGSGTNNEQFF
d_gene: NA; v_gene: TRBV5-1; j_gene: TRBJ2-3; abundance: NA; CDR3nt: TGCGCCAGCAGCTTGCTCTTCACAGATACGCAGTATTTT; CDR3aa: CASSLLFTDTQYF
d_gene: TRBD2; v_gene: TRBV2; j_gene: TRBJ2-4; abundance: NA; CDR3nt: TGTGCCAGCAGTGAAGCGCGGGGAGCGGGGGAGGCCAAAAACATTCAGTACTTC; CDR3aa: CASSEARGAGEAKNIQYF
d_gene: NA; v_gene: TRBV5-5; j_gene: TRBJ2-5; abundance: NA; CDR3nt: TGTGCCAGCAGCTCGTACGGGATGGCGAGCCAAGAGACCCAGTACTTC; CDR3aa: CASSSYGMASQETQYF
d_gene: TRBD1; v_gene: TRBV5-1; j_gene: TRBJ2-7; abundance: NA; CDR3nt: TGCGCCAGCAGCTTGGCGACAGGGCGCGAGCAGTACTTC; CDR3aa: CASSLATGREQYF
d_gene: NA; v_gene: TRBV9; j_gene: TRBJ2-1; abundance: NA; CDR3nt: TGTGCCAGCAGCGTAGCCGGAGTTCGCAATGAGCAGTTCTTC; CDR3aa: CASSVAGVRNEQFF
d_gene: TRBD2; v_gene: TRBV7-9; j_gene: TRBJ2-3; abundance: once; CDR3nt: TGTGCCAGCAGCCCCTCCTCTGGGTTAGCGGGGTTCACAGATACGCAGTATTTT; CDR3aa: CASSPSSGLAGFTDTQYF
d_gene: NA; v_gene: TRBV9; j_gene: TRBJ1-3; abundance: NA; CDR3nt: TGTGCCAGCAGCCCGCGACAGTCTGTAGGAAACACCATATATTTT; CDR3aa: CASSPRQSVGNTIYF
d_gene: TRBD2; v_gene: TRBV7-9; j_gene: TRBJ2-1; abundance: NA; CDR3nt: TGTGCCAGCAGCCGACTAGCGGTCTACAATGAGCAGTTCTTC; CDR3aa: CASSRLAVYNEQFF
d_gene: TRBD1; v_gene: TRBV2; j_gene: TRBJ1-2; abundance: NA; CDR3nt: TGTGCCAGCAGCGATAGCAGGGGGATTTATGGCTACACCTTC; CDR3aa: CASSDSRGIYGYTF
d_gene: NA; v_gene: TRBV24-1; j_gene: TRBJ2-3; abundance: NA; CDR3nt: TGTGCCACTTCCCGGTCCTCCGACACAGATACGCAGTATTTT; CDR3aa: CATSRSSDTDTQYF
d_gene: NA; v_gene: TRBV3-1/TRBV3-2; j_gene: TRBJ1-6; abundance: NA; CDR3nt: TGTGCCAGCAGCCAAGCCGGGGTAAATTCACCCCTCCACTTT; CDR3aa: CASSQAGVNSPLHF
d_gene: TRBD1; v_gene: TRBV19; j_gene: TRBJ1-1; abundance: NA; CDR3nt: TGTGCCAGTACCCTCAGGGACAGGTCGATTATAGAAGCTTTCTTT; CDR3aa: CASTLRDRSIIEAFF
d_gene: TRBD1; v_gene: TRBV28; j_gene: TRBJ1-3; abundance: once; CDR3nt: TGTGCCAGCAGTTTAGGCCCAGGGGGTGGAAACACCATATATTTT; CDR3aa: CASSLGPGGGNTIYF
d_gene: NA; v_gene: TRBV11-1; j_gene: TRBJ2-3; abundance: NA; CDR3nt: TGTGCCAGCAGTCCTGAGAAGATACTAGCAGATACGCAGTATTTT; CDR3aa: CASSPEKILADTQYF
d_gene: NA; v_gene: TRBV28; j_gene: TRBJ2-5; abundance: NA; CDR3nt: TGTGCCAGCAGTTCCCCGGGAGAGGTACAAGAGACCCAGTACTTC; CDR3aa: CASSSPGEVQETQYF
d_gene: TRBD2; v_gene: TRBV24-1; j_gene: TRBJ2-5; abundance: NA; CDR3nt: TGTGCCACCGCCTTTGTAGCGGGAGGGCAAGAGACCCAGTACTTC; CDR3aa: CATAFVAGGQETQYF
d_gene: TRBD1; v_gene: TRBV5-1; j_gene: TRBJ1-4; abundance: NA; CDR3nt: TGCGCCAGCAGCACGGGAGACAGGGTAAAACTGTTTTTT; CDR3aa: CASSTGDRVKLFF
d_gene: NA; v_gene: TRBV9; j_gene: TRBJ2-3; abundance: once; CDR3nt: TGTGCCAGCAGCCCCCGGGTAGAGACAGATACGCAGTATTTT; CDR3aa: CASSPRVETDTQYF
d_gene: TRBD1; v_gene: TRBV7-2; j_gene: TRBJ2-5; abundance: NA; CDR3nt: TGTGCCAGCAGCTTGGGACAGGGGGAGACCCAGTACTTC; CDR3aa: CASSLGQGETQYF
d_gene: NA; v_gene: TRBV3-1/TRBV3-2; j_gene: TRBJ1-1; abundance: NA; CDR3nt: TGTGCCAGCAGCTACCAGGGCGGGAGCTCTGAAGCTTTCTTT; CDR3aa: CASSYQGGSSEAFF
d_gene: NA; v_gene: TRBV13; j_gene: TRBJ2-4; abundance: NA; CDR3nt: TGTGCCAGCAGCAGTAGAATCGGCATTCAGTACTTC; CDR3aa: CASSSRIGIQYF
d_gene: NA; v_gene: TRBV4-1; j_gene: TRBJ2-3; abundance: NA; CDR3nt: TGCGCCAGCAGCCAAGAATCAAGGCGGCCTAGCACAGATACGCAGTATTTT; CDR3aa: CASSQESRRPSTDTQYF
d_gene: NA; v_gene: TRBV18; j_gene: TRBJ2-2; abundance: NA; CDR3nt: TGTGCCAGCTCCCGGAGGGCCCCTGACGCCGGGGAGCTGTTTTTT; CDR3aa: CASSRRAPDAGELFF
d_gene: TRBD1; v_gene: TRBV2; j_gene: TRBJ1-1; abundance: NA; CDR3nt: TGTGCCACCGGGACAGAGGGGGTCACTGAAGCTTTCTTT; CDR3aa: CATGTEGVTEAFF
d_gene: NA; v_gene: TRBV18; j_gene: TRBJ1-2; abundance: NA; CDR3nt: TGTGCCAGCTCACCAATGCTGACGGAGAGTGGCTACACCTTC; CDR3aa: CASSPMLTESGYTF
d_gene: NA; v_gene: TRBV4-2; j_gene: TRBJ1-1; abundance: NA; CDR3nt: TGTGCCAGCAGCCAAGCTCAGGGAATGAACACTGAAGCTTTCTTT; CDR3aa: CASSQAQGMNTEAFF
d_gene: NA; v_gene: TRBV6-1; j_gene: TRBJ1-2; abundance: NA; CDR3nt: TGTGCCAGCAGTGAAGTAACAATATATGGCTACACCTTC; CDR3aa: CASSEVTIYGYTF
d_gene: TRBD2; v_gene: TRBV19; j_gene: TRBJ2-1; abundance: NA; CDR3nt: TGTGCCAGTAGTACTGAGCGGGACGCTCGTCGTAATGAGCAGTTCTTC; CDR3aa: CASSTERDARRNEQFF
d_gene: TRBD1; v_gene: TRBV6-5; j_gene: TRBJ1-1; abundance: NA; CDR3nt: TGTGCCAGCAGAAACTTTTTAGGGGGCTCAACTGAAGCTTTCTTT; CDR3aa: CASRNFLGGSTEAFF
d_gene: NA; v_gene: TRBV5-4; j_gene: TRBJ2-3; abundance: NA; CDR3nt: TGTGCCAGCAGCTTGGGCGGGTCGGTTTCAGATACGCAGTATTTT; CDR3aa: CASSLGGSVSDTQYF
d_gene: NA; v_gene: TRBV19; j_gene: TRBJ1-4; abundance: NA; CDR3nt: TGTGCCAGTAGTGACACAGGGTTGTCTAATGAAAAACTGTTTTTT; CDR3aa: CASSDTGLSNEKLFF
d_gene: NA; v_gene: TRBV24-1; j_gene: TRBJ2-1; abundance: once; CDR3nt: TGTGCCACCAGCTCATATAGCGGCAGTGTCGACGATGAGCAGTTCTTC; CDR3aa: CATSSYSGSVDDEQFF
d_gene: TRBD2; v_gene: TRBV10-2; j_gene: TRBJ2-1; abundance: NA; CDR3nt: TGCGCCAGCACAGAACCCGGGAGGGCCTACAATGAGCAGTTCTTC; CDR3aa: CASTEPGRAYNEQFF
d_gene: NA; v_gene: TRBV19; j_gene: TRBJ2-1; abundance: NA; CDR3nt: TGTGCCAGTAGTACCCACAGGAATGGTATGTACAATGAGCAGTTCTTC; CDR3aa: CASSTHRNGMYNEQFF